A selection of T cell receptor beta chains follows, all from one sample in a study of cytomegalovirus exposure and HLA in healthy donors. The assay was immunoSEQ multiplex PCR, and TCRdb's table has in-frame clones only and misses some. The data hold roughly 59,000 clones, with 80% to 95% observed a single time. Sequencing was carried out using PBMCs. The receptor source for this set is a man aged 18 to 29 in good health and CMV-seropositive. The CDR3 runs from the conserved cysteine through the conserved F or W. The order of the fields is J gene, D gene, V gene, clone size, CDR3 protein, CDR3 DNA. The D gene is left open where the match is weak. The size of a clone is reported for some rows only, either as once, few or many, or as a class for expanded clones.

J gene: TRBJ1-5
D gene: -
V gene: TRBV5-8
clone size: -
CDR3 protein: CASSLSAGRGSPQHF
CDR3 DNA: TGTGCCAGCAGCTTAAGCGCCGGGCGGGGAAGCCCCCAGCATTTT

J gene: TRBJ1-1
D gene: TRBD1
V gene: TRBV27
clone size: -
CDR3 protein: CASSLSTGRSIEAFF
CDR3 DNA: TGTGCCAGCAGTTTATCGACAGGGAGATCAATAGAAGCTTTCTTT

J gene: TRBJ2-7
D gene: TRBD2
V gene: TRBV10-3
clone size: -
CDR3 protein: CAISGTSLYEQYF
CDR3 DNA: TGTGCCATCTCCGGGACTAGCCTATACGAGCAGTACTTC

J gene: TRBJ2-3
D gene: -
V gene: TRBV10-1
clone size: -
CDR3 protein: CASSESRAGRTDTQYF
CDR3 DNA: TGCGCCAGCAGTGAGTCGCGGGCGGGACGGACAGATACGCAGTATTTT

J gene: TRBJ1-1
D gene: -
V gene: TRBV21-1
clone size: -
CDR3 protein: CASSPPPGTPIMNTEAFF
CDR3 DNA: TGTGCCAGCAGCCCCCCGCCAGGCACACCGATCATGAACACTGAAGCTTTCTTT

J gene: TRBJ1-1
D gene: TRBD1
V gene: TRBV27
clone size: -
CDR3 protein: CASRFSGGTEAFF
CDR3 DNA: TGTGCCAGCAGATTCTCAGGGGGCACTGAAGCTTTCTTT

J gene: TRBJ1-1
D gene: TRBD1
V gene: TRBV28
clone size: -
CDR3 protein: CASTPPLGTGGRTEAFF
CDR3 DNA: TGTGCCAGCACCCCGCCATTGGGGACAGGGGGCCGGACTGAAGCTTTCTTT

J gene: TRBJ2-7
D gene: -
V gene: TRBV2
clone size: -
CDR3 protein: CASSEEGGLTYEQYF
CDR3 DNA: TGTGCCAGCAGTGAAGAAGGGGGTTTAACCTACGAGCAGTACTTC

J gene: TRBJ2-1
D gene: TRBD2
V gene: TRBV5-1
clone size: -
CDR3 protein: CASSSGRAVYNEQFF
CDR3 DNA: TGCGCCAGCAGCAGCGGGAGGGCCGTCTACAATGAGCAGTTCTTC

J gene: TRBJ2-7
D gene: TRBD1
V gene: TRBV27
clone size: -
CDR3 protein: CASSVLDRVVEQYF
CDR3 DNA: TGTGCCAGCAGTGTCCTGGACAGGGTCGTCGAGCAGTACTTC

J gene: TRBJ1-3
D gene: -
V gene: TRBV5-1
clone size: -
CDR3 protein: CASSLTGGNTIYF
CDR3 DNA: TGCGCCAGCAGCTTGACTGGTGGAAACACCATATATTTT

J gene: TRBJ2-2
D gene: -
V gene: TRBV5-1
clone size: -
CDR3 protein: CASSVAEGKGSTGELFF
CDR3 DNA: TGCGCCAGCAGCGTCGCGGAGGGAAAAGGGAGCACCGGGGAGCTGTTTTTT

J gene: TRBJ2-7
D gene: -
V gene: TRBV21-1
clone size: few
CDR3 protein: CASSKEQDYEQYF
CDR3 DNA: TGTGCCAGCAGCAAAGAACAGGACTACGAGCAGTACTTC

J gene: TRBJ2-3
D gene: -
V gene: TRBV18
clone size: -
CDR3 protein: CASSSGVGVTDTQYF
CDR3 DNA: TGTGCCAGCTCATCAGGGGTCGGCGTCACAGATACGCAGTATTTT

J gene: TRBJ1-1
D gene: TRBD1
V gene: TRBV19
clone size: -
CDR3 protein: CASSLEGARSAEAFF
CDR3 DNA: TGTGCCAGTAGTCTCGAGGGGGCGAGGTCGGCTGAAGCTTTCTTT

J gene: TRBJ2-2
D gene: -
V gene: TRBV28
clone size: -
CDR3 protein: CASNPHPPRRTGELFF
CDR3 DNA: TGTGCCAGCAACCCCCACCCACCTAGAAGGACCGGGGAGCTGTTTTTT

J gene: TRBJ2-7
D gene: -
V gene: TRBV2
clone size: -
CDR3 protein: CASSAKQGRIYEQYF
CDR3 DNA: TGTGCCAGCAGCGCCAAGCAGGGTAGAATCTACGAGCAGTACTTC

J gene: TRBJ2-1
D gene: TRBD2
V gene: TRBV27
clone size: -
CDR3 protein: CASRRPGLAYNEQFF
CDR3 DNA: TGTGCCAGCAGACGACCGGGACTAGCCTACAATGAGCAGTTCTTC

J gene: TRBJ2-1
D gene: -
V gene: TRBV4-2
clone size: -
CDR3 protein: CASRNGRGNNEQFF
CDR3 DNA: TGTGCCAGCCGTAACGGGCGGGGAAACAATGAGCAGTTCTTC

J gene: TRBJ1-1
D gene: -
V gene: TRBV11-2
clone size: -
CDR3 protein: CASSSGVNTEAFF
CDR3 DNA: TGTGCCAGCAGCTCCGGAGTGAACACTGAAGCTTTCTTT

J gene: TRBJ1-1
D gene: -
V gene: TRBV30
clone size: -
CDR3 protein: CASERTEAFF
CDR3 DNA: TGTGCCTCAGAGAGGACTGAAGCTTTCTTT

J gene: TRBJ2-1
D gene: -
V gene: TRBV28
clone size: -
CDR3 protein: CASSYHMRGLGNEQFF
CDR3 DNA: TGTGCCAGCAGTTATCATATGCGGGGGCTAGGAAATGAGCAGTTCTTC

J gene: TRBJ2-7
D gene: TRBD1
V gene: TRBV19
clone size: once
CDR3 protein: CASSRVTGSSYEQYF
CDR3 DNA: TGTGCCAGTAGTAGAGTGACAGGGAGCTCCTACGAGCAGTACTTC

J gene: TRBJ2-7
D gene: TRBD2
V gene: TRBV6-5
clone size: -
CDR3 protein: CASSPVVAGAYEQYF
CDR3 DNA: TGTGCCAGCAGCCCCGTTGTAGCGGGAGCCTACGAGCAGTACTTC

J gene: TRBJ1-4
D gene: -
V gene: TRBV10-2
clone size: -
CDR3 protein: CASSDTANEKLFF
CDR3 DNA: TGCGCCAGCAGTGATACGGCTAATGAAAAACTGTTTTTT

J gene: TRBJ2-2
D gene: -
V gene: TRBV28
clone size: -
CDR3 protein: CASTSLGSHTGELFF
CDR3 DNA: TGTGCCAGCACATCGCTAGGATCGCACACCGGGGAGCTGTTTTTT

J gene: TRBJ1-2
D gene: -
V gene: TRBV27
clone size: -
CDR3 protein: CASSLTGKNYGYTF
CDR3 DNA: TGTGCCAGCAGTTTAACCGGGAAGAACTATGGCTACACCTTC

J gene: TRBJ2-5
D gene: -
V gene: TRBV7-8
clone size: -
CDR3 protein: CASSPGVGETQYF
CDR3 DNA: TGTGCCAGCAGCCCGGGAGTTGGGGAGACCCAGTACTTC

J gene: TRBJ2-2
D gene: TRBD2
V gene: TRBV9
clone size: -
CDR3 protein: CASSVVEGGTTGELFF
CDR3 DNA: TGTGCCAGCAGCGTAGTCGAGGGAGGGACCACCGGGGAGCTGTTTTTT

J gene: TRBJ2-7
D gene: TRBD1
V gene: TRBV7-9
clone size: -
CDR3 protein: CASSHRGISSYEQYF
CDR3 DNA: TGTGCCAGCAGCCACAGGGGTATTTCCTCCTACGAGCAGTACTTC

J gene: TRBJ2-7
D gene: TRBD2
V gene: TRBV30
clone size: -
CDR3 protein: CAWSPGGTIYEQYF
CDR3 DNA: TGTGCCTGGAGTCCCGGGGGGACTATCTACGAGCAGTACTTC